This T cell receptor (beta chain) was profiled in a study of T cell responses to AZD1222 COVID-19 vaccine. Study results and limitations: Close to half of all spike-specific TCRs reportedly target regions of the variants that are unmutated.

Germline loops: CDR1 SGHRS, CDR2 YFSETQ. CDR3 size: 13 residues. Trimming removed 4 bases from V and 9 bases from J, with 16 bases in between. Remarks on this clone: Antigen: not known.

TCRdb's copy holds only in-frame clones and misses some; the assay was immunoSEQ multiplex PCR. Found here are more than 95,000 clones, 88% of them singletons; the top ten hold 8% to 9%. The material was peripheral blood, obtained on day 0 of AZD1222 vaccination. This clonotype was sampled from an adult in good health. V and J are TRBV5-1 and TRBJ1-1, with D perhaps TRBD1 (5 bases). CDR3 bases: TGCGCCAGCAGCGCGAGGTCGGGACTTAAAGCTTTCTTT. This encodes CASSARSGLKAFF.